This T cell receptor beta chain was found in a study of T-cell reconstitution after alpha-beta-depleted transplantation in children (dated by TCRdb to 2016 to 2018). General notes on the study: Using TCR repertoire profiling, the study followed T-cell immune reconstitution in a quantitative way in children after TCRalphabeta/CD19-depleted allogeneic hematopoietic cell transplantation.

CDR3 length: 17 amino acids, cysteine to phenylalanine. CDR3 DNA only is kept here, 51 bases in frame from base 1. Clipping removes 11 bases from V and 3 bases from J, with 15 as the unmatched junction base count. CDR1 and CDR2, per the germline V gene (reference sequence), are LGHDT and YNNKEL. The method behind the library was PCR. These reads were obtained on an Illumina HiSeq 2500. TCR libraries were prepared with molecular barcoding, using unique molecular identifiers to normalize TCRbeta repertoire quantification. Using fastp at Q25 and MiXCR, TCRdb reprocessed the public reads and kept productive beta chains. CDR3 protein sequences are deduplicated, and each keeps its most common genes and DNA. This sample lists roughly 350,000 distinct CDR3 sequences; 10% were detected once. Clones ranked in the top ten supply around 2.3% of the sample. This clonotype was counted only a few times. Its recognized antigen is unknown. No base-level quality is on record; no much larger clone is a single base apart.

This TCR was recovered from a human donor who donated a stem cell graft to a child with acute lymphoblastic leukemia. The sequencing here drew on PBMCs from the stem cell graft donor, taken from the stem cell graft. The chain is encoded by TRBV3-1 joined to TRBJ2-1; the junction holds 11 bases that match TRBD2. The nucleotide sequence is TGTGCCTCCTCCACCTCTAGCGGGAGGACGAACTACAATGAGCAGTTCTTC. It codes for CASSTSSGRTNYNEQFF.